Given below is one TCR beta chain in context. The antigen remains unidentified. These data are taken from a study of T cells in Graves' hyperthyroidism and ophthalmopathy. Study results and caveats: Appearing also in blood were most of the thyroid clonotypes expanded above 0.001.

Stability of Graves' hyperthyroidism was defined as absent ophthalmopathy progression within 18 months. Diagnostic assessment was based on clinical symptoms, serum thyroxine and TRAb, thyroid ultrasound and orbital computed tomography. Using more than 8 ml of fresh peripheral blood, PBMCs were prepared. The source material, RNA transcripts, was used to amplify TCR beta CDR3 regions. First-round RT-PCR with HTBI primers amplified the TCR CDR3 region. TCRdb ran MiXCR on the multiplex PCR reads and lists one entry per CDR3 protein. Of hundreds of thousands of distinct CDR3 sequences detected, 15% to 19% appear once; the ten largest clones hold over 7.5%. The CDR3 is 13 residues long. CDR1 MRHNA and CDR2 SNTAGT come from the germline V gene. V lost 4 bases and J 4 bases, leaving 7 bases between the germline ends.

The TCR was taken from a woman in her late teens or twenties with Graves' hyperthyroidism. V usage is TRBV6-4 and J usage is TRBJ1-4, with no clear D. Sequenced sample: blood. CDR3 nucleotides: TGTGCCAGCAGTGGGCACCTTAATGAAAAACTGTTTTTT. This gives the protein CASSGHLNEKLFF.